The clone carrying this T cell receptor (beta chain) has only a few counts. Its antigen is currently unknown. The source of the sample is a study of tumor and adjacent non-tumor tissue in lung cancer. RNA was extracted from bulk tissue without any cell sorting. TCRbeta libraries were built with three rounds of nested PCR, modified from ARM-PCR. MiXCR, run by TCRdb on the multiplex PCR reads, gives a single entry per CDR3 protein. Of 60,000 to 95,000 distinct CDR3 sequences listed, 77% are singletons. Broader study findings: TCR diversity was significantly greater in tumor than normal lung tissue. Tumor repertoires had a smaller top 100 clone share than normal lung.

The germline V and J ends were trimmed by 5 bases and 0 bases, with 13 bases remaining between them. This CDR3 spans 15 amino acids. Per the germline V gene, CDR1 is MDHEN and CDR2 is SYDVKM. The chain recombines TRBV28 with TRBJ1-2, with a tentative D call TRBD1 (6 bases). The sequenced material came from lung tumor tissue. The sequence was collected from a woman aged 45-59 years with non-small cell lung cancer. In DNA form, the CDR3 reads TGTGCCAGCAGTCGAAGACAGGCTACTAACTATGGCTACACCTTC. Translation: CASSRRQATNYGYTF.